This T cell receptor (beta chain) was captured by sequencing in a study of cytotoxic CD8 clonotypes in ibrutinib-treated CLL. TCR beta library input comprised roughly 1.9 micrograms of genomic DNA from cryopreserved PBMCs. Germline CDR1 and CDR2: DFQATT and SNEGSKA (reference sequence). CDR3 length: 10 amino acids. This clone was observed a few times. One end of the junction varies from germline; a read error may be responsible. Clones were sequenced by immunoSEQ multiplex PCR, and TCRdb holds only the in-frame ones, with some missing. The sample has some 27,000 clones; 57% are singletons. The chain couples TRBV20-1 to TRBJ2-7, with D perhaps TRBD2 (5 bases). Sequenced here: PBMCs, sampled before ibrutinib treatment. The sequence came from a human donor with chronic lymphocytic leukemia. The CDR3 loop reads CSVGPPWRTF. The CDR3 region has the DNA TGCAGTGTCGGGCCTCCGTGGAGGACGTTC.